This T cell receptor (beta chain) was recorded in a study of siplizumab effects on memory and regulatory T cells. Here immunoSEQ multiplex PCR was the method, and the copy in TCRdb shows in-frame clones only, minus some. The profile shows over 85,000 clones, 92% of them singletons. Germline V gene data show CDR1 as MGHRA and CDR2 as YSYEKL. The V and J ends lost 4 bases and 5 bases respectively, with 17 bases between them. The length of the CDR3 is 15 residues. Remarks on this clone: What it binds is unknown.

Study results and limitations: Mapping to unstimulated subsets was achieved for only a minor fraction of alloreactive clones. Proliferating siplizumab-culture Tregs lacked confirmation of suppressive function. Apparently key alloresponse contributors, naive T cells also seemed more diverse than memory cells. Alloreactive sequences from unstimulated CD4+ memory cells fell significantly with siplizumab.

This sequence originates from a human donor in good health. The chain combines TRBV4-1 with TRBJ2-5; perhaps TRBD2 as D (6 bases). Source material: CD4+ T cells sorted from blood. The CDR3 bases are TGCGCCAGCAGCCTTATTCGGGACTCCCCCGAGACCCAGTACTTC. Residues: CASSLIRDSPETQYF.